A single sample is the source of the 5 T cell receptor beta chains below, sequenced in a study of cytomegalovirus exposure and HLA in healthy donors. The PCR was carried out with 60 Vbeta primers and 13 Jbeta primers. The assay was immunoSEQ multiplex PCR, and TCRdb's table has in-frame clones only and misses some. The table lists 100,000 to 150,000 clones, 70% to 85% of them singletons. The sequenced material came from PBMCs. The source is a woman in her sixties in good health and CMV-seropositive.

The chain combines TRBV14 with TRBJ1-4; D gene unclear. The CDR3 is 13 residues long. Germline lookup yields CDR1 SGHDN and CDR2 FVKESK. Trimming took 4 bases from V and 7 from J, leaving 10 bases between them. The CDR3 nucleotides are TGTGCCAGCAGCCTCGGGAGTGGTGAAAAACTGTTTTTT. Encoded protein: CASSLGSGEKLFF.

The chain links TRBV11-3 to TRBJ2-1, with TRBD2 matching over 13 bases. Germline V gives CDR1 SGHNT, CDR2 YENEEA. The CDR3 covers 15 residues. Trimming at V came to 1 base and at J to 9 bases, leaving 3 bases not matched to a gene. CDR3 bases: TGTGCCAGCAGCTTAGTGGGGACTAGCGGGATTGAGCAGTTCTTC. Encoded protein: CASSLVGTSGIEQFF.

The CDR3 spells CASSLDSGNRNTQYF. Here the CDR3 DNA reads TGTGCCAGCAGCTTAGATTCGGGCAACAGGAATACGCAGTATTTT. The V call is TRBV11-3, the J call TRBJ2-3, with a tentative D call TRBD1 (5 bases). The ends were cut back, 0 bases at V and 7 bases at J, with 14 bases in the middle. The CDR3 runs to 15 residues. CDR1 is SGHNT, CDR2 YENEEA, per germline.

This rearrangement joins TRBV15 to TRBJ2-1, with 9 positions matching TRBD2. The V gene end was trimmed by 2 bases and the J gene end by 9 bases; junction bases not matched to a gene: 11. In germline, CDR1 is LNHNV, CDR2 YYDKDF (reference sequence). This CDR3 is built from 16 residues. The CDR3 protein is CATSRLPRGGTVEQFF. CDR3 sequence (DNA): TGTGCCACCAGCAGACTCCCGCGGGGGGGCACGGTTGAGCAGTTCTTC. The variable domain in full, completed from reference TRBV15 and TRBJ2-1, reads DAMVIQNPRYQVTQFGKPVTLSCSQTLNHNVMYWYQQKSSQAPKLLFHYYDKDFNNEADTPDNFQSRRPNTSFCFLDIRSPGLGDTAMYLCATSRLPRGGTVEQFFGPGTRLTVL.

This chain uses TRBV4-1 with TRBJ2-1; D uncertain. The V gene's germline CDR1 is MGHRA and CDR2 YSYEKL. Between the trimmed V and J ends, which lost 4 bases and 2 bases, there was a span of 15 bases. The CDR3 runs 16 residues. Here the CDR3 reads CASSLTVIPPYNEQFF. Written as DNA, the CDR3 is TGCGCCAGCAGCCTCACTGTGATTCCTCCCTACAATGAGCAGTTCTTC.